A single sample is the source of the 26 T cell receptor beta chains below, sequenced in a study of blood T cell repertoires in COVID-19. The table came from immunoSEQ multiplex PCR; TCRdb's copy has only in-frame clones and leaves some out. The sample comprises approximately 270,000 clones, about 85% of which are singletons, and 0.87% rests with the top ten. The sequenced sample consisted of peripheral blood. The receptors were gathered from a human donor with COVID-19, enrolled during active disease. The donor label of this sample is uncertain.

The rearrangement joins TRBV28 to TRBJ1-3; 8 bases match TRBD1. Germline V gene data show CDR1 as MDHEN and CDR2 as SYDVKM. After removal of 5 bases from V and 0 bases from J, the junction contained 3 bases not matched to a gene. The CDR3 totals 15 residues. The DNA for the CDR3 is TGTGCCAGCAGTGGCCAGGGGGCCTCTGGAAACACCATATATTTT. Amino acids: CASSGQGASGNTIYF.

This sequence joins TRBV2 and TRBJ1-3; D is possibly TRBD1 (5 bases). This CDR3 region has 15 residues. Germline CDR1 reads SNHLY; CDR2 reads FYNNEI. Trimming took 6 bases from V and 3 from J, leaving 15 bases between them. CDR3 bases: TGTGCCAGCAGGTGGGGGGGATTGAGTGGAAACACCATATATTTT. As protein: CASRWGGLSGNTIYF.

The chain links TRBV2 to TRBJ1-4; D gene ambiguous. V lost 9 bases and J lost 7, with 27 bases in between. The germline V gene encodes CDR1 SNHLY and CDR2 FYNNEI. The CDR3 loop spans 17 amino acids. CDR3 sequence reads: CASKEREVLISGEKLFF. In DNA form, the CDR3 reads TGTGCCAGTAAGGAGAGGGAGGTTCTAATCTCGGGTGAAAAACTGTTTTTT.

The CDR3 bases are TGTGCCAGCAGCTTAGTCGGTTGGGGGGAACCTAACTATGGCTACACCTTC. Its protein is CASSLVGWGEPNYGYTF. The chain combines TRBV7-8 with TRBJ1-2; D might be TRBD1 (5 bases). This CDR3 region has 17 residues. Germline V lookup: CDR1 SGHVS, CDR2 FQNEAQ. Trimming left V 1 base short and J 0 bases short, with 15 bases between. The full variable domain, its missing parts supplied by reference TRBV7-8 and TRBJ1-2, is GAGVSQSPRYKVAKRGQDVALRCDPISGHVSLFWYQQALGQGPEFLTYFQNEAQLDKSGLPSDRFFAERPEGSVSTLKIQRTQQEDSAVYLCASSLVGWGEPNYGYTFGSGTRLTVV.

The gene calls are TRBV24-1 and TRBJ2-5, with TRBD2 identical over 7 bases. From germline, CDR1 is KGHDR and CDR2 SFDVKD. This CDR3 contains 15 residues. Trimming removed 3 bases from V and 2 bases from J; junction bases left unmatched: 5. The DNA of the CDR3 is TGTGCCACCAGTGATGAGTCTAGCGGACAAGAGACCCAGTACTTC. Its translation: CATSDESSGQETQYF.

This chain uses TRBV10-2 with TRBJ2-2, with D possibly being TRBD1 (5 bases). This CDR3 contains 13 residues. Germline V gene sequence: CDR1 WSHSY, CDR2 SAAADI. Deletions cut 6 bases from V and 3 bases from J, with 8 bases between. The CDR3 protein is CASRVTDTGELFF. The CDR3, as DNA: TGCGCCAGCAGAGTGACAGACACCGGGGAGCTGTTTTTT.

The chain has TRBV5-4 and TRBJ1-3; 7 bases align to TRBD1. Germline loops: CDR1 SGHNT, CDR2 YYREEE (reference sequence). The CDR3 totals 14 residues. With 5 bases clipped from V and 8 bases from J, the junction kept 10 bases outside the gene matches. DNA of the CDR3: TGTGCCAGCAGTCCCGACAGGGCGAGGGACACCATATATTTT. This codes for CASSPDRARDTIYF.

The V gene is TRBV4-3, the J gene TRBJ2-6, with D possibly TRBD1 on 6 matching bases. CDR3 size: 18 residues. The germline V gene has CDR1 LGHNA and CDR2 YSLEER. Deletions cut 0 bases from V and 4 bases from J, with 16 bases between. The CDR3 spells CASSQDPRGGTGANVLTF. In DNA, the CDR3 is TGCGCCAGCAGCCAAGACCCCAGAGGGGGTACCGGGGCCAACGTCCTGACTTTC.

V is TRBV6-2 or TRBV6-3 and J is TRBJ1-5, with D hard to call. CDR3 length equals 12 residues. V lost 6 bases to trimming and J lost 5 bases, with 8 bases between them. Looked up from germline, CDR1 is MNHEY and CDR2 is SVGEGT. The CDR3 sequence is CASSRPDQPQHF. DNA for the CDR3: TGTGCCAGCAGCCGGCCAGATCAGCCCCAGCATTTT.

The genes are TRBV11-2 and TRBJ1-4, with D unclear. The CDR3 runs to 10 residues. Trimming removed 8 bases from V and 13 bases from J, with 11 bases in between. Looked up from germline, CDR1 is SGHAT and CDR2 is FQNNGV. CDR3 nucleotide sequence: TGTGCCAGCGGACTTCGGTCACTGTTTTTT. This encodes CASGLRSLFF.

The rearrangement links TRBV19 to TRBJ2-3, with 14 bases aligning to TRBD2. This CDR3 comprises 17 residues. CDR1 LNHDA and CDR2 SQIVND come from the germline V gene (reference sequence). The V segment lost 10 bases and the J segment 1 base; nucleotides outside the gene matches: 10. The CDR3, as DNA: TGTGCCACTCGATATTCGGGACTAGCGGGAGGCACAGATACGCAGTATTTT. This encodes CATRYSGLAGGTDTQYF.

In the case of this clone: Distinct nucleotide sequences in the sample also encode this CDR3. V usage is TRBV7-2 and J usage is TRBJ1-5, with 7 bases fitting TRBD1. CDR1 SGHTA and CDR2 FQGNSA come from the germline V gene. The CDR3 extends over 14 amino acids. Trimming at V came to 5 bases and at J to 3 bases, leaving 4 bases not matched to a gene. CDR3 in DNA: TGTGCCAGCAGCCAACAGGGGTCCAATCAGCCCCAGCATTTT. Translation gives CASSQQGSNQPQHF.

The J gene is TRBJ2-1, the V gene TRBV2; perhaps TRBD2 as D (6 bases). The CDR3 has 14 amino acids. Germline V lookup: CDR1 SNHLY, CDR2 FYNNEI. Trimming shortened V by 6 bases and J by 6 bases, and 15 bases separated the two germline ends. The chain's CDR3 is CASRGGATVNEQFF. In DNA form, the CDR3 reads TGTGCCAGCAGGGGCGGGGCCACGGTCAATGAGCAGTTCTTC.

The J gene is TRBJ2-1, the V gene TRBV10-3; 8 bases agree with TRBD2. CDR1 and CDR2 from the germline V gene are ENHRY and SYGVKD. With 4 bases clipped from V and 5 bases from J, the junction kept 7 bases outside the gene matches. The CDR3 length is 15 residues. The CDR3 sequence: CAISGGTSGNNEQFF. CDR3 in DNA: TGTGCCATCAGTGGAGGTACTAGCGGAAACAATGAGCAGTTCTTC.

The J gene is TRBJ1-2, the V gene TRBV7-3, with D possibly TRBD1 on 6 matching bases. The CDR3 extends over 15 amino acids. Trimming stripped 0 bases from V and 7 bases from J, with 15 bases between. Germline V gene data show CDR1 as SGHTA and CDR2 as FQGTGA. DNA of the CDR3: TGTGCCAGCAGCTTAACAGGGGGAAATCTAGGTGGCTACACCTTC. Its translation: CASSLTGGNLGGYTF.

The chain recombines TRBV4-1 with TRBJ2-1, with 10 bases lining up with TRBD2. This CDR3 has 15 amino acids. From germline, CDR1 is MGHRA and CDR2 YSYEKL. V lost 4 bases to trimming and J lost 7 bases; unmatched junction nucleotides: 7. CDR3 protein: CASSPLAGARNEQFF. In DNA, the CDR3 is TGCGCCAGCAGCCCGCTAGCGGGAGCTCGGAATGAGCAGTTCTTC.

This chain connects TRBV5-6 to TRBJ1-3, with D maybe TRBD1 (5 bases). CDR1 and CDR2 (germline): SGHDT, YYEEEE. V lost 0 bases, J lost 2 bases, and 12 bases lay in between. The CDR3 spans 16 residues. The CDR3 loop reads CASSLVEQGTGNTIYF. Written as DNA, the CDR3 is TGTGCCAGCAGCTTGGTAGAGCAGGGCACTGGAAACACCATATATTTT.

V is TRBV5-1 and J is TRBJ1-1; possibly TRBD1 for D (5 bases). V was cut by 7 bases and J by 1 base, with 11 bases left in between. Germline CDR1 reads SGHRS; CDR2 reads YFSETQ. The CDR3 totals 13 residues. The CDR3 loop is CASLGDTNTEAFF. The CDR3 nucleotides read TGCGCCAGCTTAGGGGATACGAACACTGAAGCTTTCTTT.

This chain connects TRBV10-3 to TRBJ2-5; 9 bases align to TRBD2. The germline V gene has CDR1 ENHRY and CDR2 SYGVKD. The junction had 9 bases not matched to a gene; V was cut back by 0 bases and J by 7 bases. CDR3 length: 16 residues. In DNA, the CDR3 is TGTGCCATCAGTGAGTCGTTAGCTAGCGGGGTGGTGACCCAGTACTTC. This translates into CAISESLASGVVTQYF.

The chain has TRBV30 and TRBJ1-3; D is unclear. V dropped 3 bases and J dropped 4 bases, with 10 bases sitting between them. CDR3 length equals 13 residues. Germline V CDR1 and CDR2: GTSNPN, SVGIG (reference sequence). DNA for the CDR3: TGTGCCTGGAGCCGGGGAGGCGGAAACACCATATATTTT. Translation gives CAWSRGGGNTIYF.

The chain is built from TRBV5-1 and TRBJ2-1; no clear D gene. Germline CDR1 SGHRS, CDR2 YFSETQ. The CDR3 sequence is 12 residues long. V was trimmed by 1 base and J by 8 bases, leaving 7 bases between them. The CDR3 DNA reads as TGCGCCAGCAGCTTGTCTACCCATGAGCAGTTCTTC. It encodes CASSLSTHEQFF.

The chain recombines TRBV10-2 with TRBJ1-4; possible D gene TRBD1, 6 bases. The CDR3 runs to 17 residues. The germline V and J ends were trimmed by 6 bases and 3 bases, with 20 bases remaining between them. Germline V gene sequence: CDR1 WSHSY, CDR2 SAAADI. CDR3 loop: CASSPNSPRGSNEKLFF. The CDR3 DNA reads as TGCGCCAGCAGCCCCAACTCCCCCAGGGGTTCTAATGAAAAACTGTTTTTT.

This chain uses TRBV7-2 with TRBJ1-5; D ambiguous. CDR1 is SGHTA and CDR2 is FQGNSA in the germline V gene. The ends were cut back, 1 base at V and 0 bases at J, with 7 bases in the middle. This CDR3 comprises 15 residues. CDR3 bases: TGTGCCAGCAGCTTAGACCTCTATAGCAATCAGCCCCAGCATTTT. This gives the protein CASSLDLYSNQPQHF.

This chain uses TRBV28 with TRBJ2-7, with D possibly TRBD2 on 6 matching bases. The V and J ends lost 6 bases and 4 bases respectively, with 16 bases between them. The germline CDR1 and CDR2 sequences are MDHEN and SYDVKM. The CDR3 sequence is 14 residues long. The CDR3 is CASSTPGTPYEQYF. In DNA form, the CDR3 reads TGTGCCAGCAGCACACCCGGGACTCCTTACGAGCAGTACTTC. Complete variable domain (other parts from reference TRBV28 and TRBJ2-7): DVKVTQSSRYLVKRTGEKVFLECVQDMDHENMFWYRQDPGLGLRLIYFSYDVKMKEKGDIPEGYSVSREKKERFSLILESASTNQTSMYLCASSTPGTPYEQYFGPGTRLTVT.

The chain recombines TRBV29-1 with TRBJ2-7, with a weak D call TRBD1 (5 bases). Trimming stripped 7 bases from V and 1 base from J, with 11 bases between. The CDR3 has 12 residues. CDR1 and CDR2 from the germline V gene are SQVTM and ANQGSEA. CDR3 loop: CSAEGDSYEQYF. The CDR3 coding sequence is TGCAGCGCGGAAGGGGATTCCTACGAGCAGTACTTC.

This clone was recorded once. The V gene is TRBV29-1, the J gene TRBJ1-5; D unclear. Germline V gene data show CDR1 as SQVTM and CDR2 as ANQGSEA. The CDR3 extends over 14 amino acids. Trimming took 5 bases from V and 7 from J, leaving 18 bases between them. Here the CDR3 reads CSVKKEGPDQPQHF. The CDR3 nucleotides are TGCAGCGTTAAGAAAGAGGGTCCGGACCAGCCCCAGCATTTT.